A single sample gave rise to the 24 T cell receptor beta chains below, sequenced in a study of neoadjuvant anti-PD-1 for oral cavity cancer (dated by TCRdb to the early 2020s). Library preparation was by the immunoSEQ multiplex PCR assay. TCRdb mirrors the immuneACCESS table, restricted to in-frame sequences. Some clones are absent from its copies; in checked studies, under half trace to an unresolved V gene, and the reason for the others is unknown. In this sample the table shows 80,000 to 95,000 clones, approximately 84% of which occur a single time. The ten largest clones add up to 2.5% to 4% of the sample. The meaning of the sample's time point label: before neoadjuvant nivolumab. Sequencing was performed on PBMCs, taken before nivolumab (anti-PD-1) treatment. Receptor source: a person aged 40 to 85 with oral cavity squamous cell carcinoma.

The rearrangement joins TRBV6-5 to TRBJ1-1; 8 bases line up with TRBD1. The CDR3 contains 12 residues. The V gene end was trimmed by 5 bases and the J gene end by 8 bases; junction bases not matched to a gene: 4. Germline V CDR1 and CDR2: MNHEY, SVGAGI. The DNA for the CDR3 is TGTGCCAGCAGTCCACGGGACAGGGAAGCTTTCTTT. Protein sequence: CASSPRDREAFF.

In nucleotides, the CDR3 is TGTGCCAGCAGACTGGGGGGAGGGAGCAGGAACAATGAGCAGTTCTTC. Translated, it gives CASRLGGGSRNNEQFF. The chain combines TRBV6-6 with TRBJ2-1, with 7 positions matching TRBD2. After removal of 6 bases from V and 5 bases from J, the junction contained 13 bases not matched to a gene. The CDR3 runs to 16 residues. The germline CDR1 and CDR2 sequences are MNHNY and SVGAGI (reference sequence).

As to this clone: Other DNA sequences from this sample encode an identical CDR3 as well. The chain uses TRBV7-6 and TRBJ2-5, with D uncertain. This CDR3 is 12 amino acids long. The ends were cut back, 0 bases at V and 5 bases at J, with 4 bases in the middle. The germline CDR1 and CDR2 sequences are SGHVS and FNYEAQ. As DNA, the CDR3 is TGTGCCAGCAGCTTAGCTGAGGAGACCCAGTACTTC. Translation: CASSLAEETQYF.

The rearrangement joins TRBV5-1 to TRBJ2-7; TRBD2 aligns across 7 bases. J gave up 4 bases and V 2 bases, and 15 bases lay outside the gene matches. From germline, CDR1 is SGHRS and CDR2 YFSETQ. The CDR3 sequence is 17 residues long. CDR3 sequence reads: CASSLRSVGTTQYEQYF. DNA of the CDR3: TGCGCCAGCAGCTTACGTTCCGTTGGGACTACCCAATACGAGCAGTACTTC.

This clone was recorded a few times. This chain uses TRBV28 with TRBJ2-7; 11 bases align to TRBD1. CDR3 length: 16 residues. The V gene's germline CDR1 is MDHEN and CDR2 SYDVKM. J gave up 4 bases and V 1 base, and 6 bases lay outside the gene matches. CDR3: CASSLFRDRGLYEQYF. CDR3 bases: TGTGCCAGCAGTTTATTTCGGGACAGGGGGTTATACGAGCAGTACTTC.

This chain links TRBV27 with TRBJ2-5; 7 nucleotides match TRBD2. Germline lookup yields CDR1 MNHEY and CDR2 SMNVEV (reference sequence). This CDR3 spans 14 amino acids. V lost 6 bases and J lost 3; bases outside the gene matches: 7. CDR3 in amino acids: CASSPHGLEETQYF. In nucleotides, the CDR3 is TGTGCCAGCAGCCCCCACGGACTAGAAGAGACCCAGTACTTC.

This clone turned up a few times. V usage is TRBV6-5 and J usage is TRBJ2-3; 9 positions match TRBD2. The ends lost 5 bases at V and 6 bases at J; junction bases unmatched: 6. Germline CDR1 reads MNHEY; CDR2 reads SVGAGI. CDR3 length: 14 residues. Written as DNA, the CDR3 is TGTGCCAGCAGTCGCGGGAGGGCCCTGGATACGCAGTATTTT. It is translated as CASSRGRALDTQYF.

V is TRBV19 and J is TRBJ1-1; 8 bases are shared with TRBD1. Trimming at V came to 6 bases and at J to 0 bases, leaving 9 bases not matched to a gene. CDR3 length equals 16 residues. Germline lookup yields CDR1 LNHDA and CDR2 SQIVND (reference sequence). The CDR3: CASSTGTGKMNTEAFF. In nucleotides, the CDR3 is TGTGCCAGTAGCACCGGGACAGGAAAAATGAACACTGAAGCTTTCTTT. The full variable domain, in which reference TRBV19 and TRBJ1-1 provide the parts outside the CDR3, is DGGITQSPKYLFRKEGQNVTLSCEQNLNHDAMYWYRQDPGQGLRLIYYSQIVNDFQKGDIAEGYSVSREKKESFPLTVTSAQKNPTAFYLCASSTGTGKMNTEAFFGQGTRLTVV.

This chain joins TRBV11-1 and TRBJ2-6; weak D call: TRBD2 (6 bases). V gave up 4 bases and J gave up 2 bases, with 12 bases separating them. Germline V gene lookup returns CDR1 SGHAT and CDR2 FQDESV (reference sequence). The CDR3 is 16 residues long. The CDR3 DNA reads TGTGCCAGCAGCTCACCGTGGGGGGCTGGGGCCAACGTCCTGACTTTC. Translated: CASSSPWGAGANVLTF.

This clone was observed once. This chain connects TRBV5-5 to TRBJ2-1, with 8 nucleotides matching TRBD2. Trimming at V came to 4 bases and at J to 8 bases, leaving 14 bases not matched to a gene. Germline loops: CDR1 SGHKS, CDR2 YYEKEE (reference sequence). The CDR3 is 16 amino acids. The CDR3, as DNA: TGTGCCAGCAGCGCCGCGGGACTAGTGGTTGTAGATGAGCAGTTCTTC. Amino acids: CASSAAGLVVVDEQFF.

This clone was detected once. This chain uses TRBV19 with TRBJ1-5; D is perhaps TRBD1 (6 bases). Germline V gives CDR1 LNHDA, CDR2 SQIVND (reference sequence). The CDR3 length is 16 residues. Trimming removed 7 bases from V and 1 base from J, with 17 bases in between. CDR3 region: CASTEGNRVSNQPQHF. DNA for the CDR3: TGTGCCAGTACGGAAGGGAACAGGGTCAGCAATCAGCCCCAGCATTTT.

J is TRBJ2-2 and V is TRBV7-6; 7 bases agree with TRBD1. J gave up 8 bases and V 4 bases, and 16 bases lay outside the gene matches. The CDR3 has 17 residues. Germline CDR1 SGHVS, CDR2 FNYEAQ. The CDR3 region is CASSSSAGTAAGGELFF. The CDR3 nucleotides read TGTGCCAGCAGCTCCTCCGCCGGGACAGCCGCAGGAGGGGAGCTGTTTTTT.

V usage is TRBV19 and J usage is TRBJ2-1; D is uncertain. V shed 1 base and J shed 1 base, with 5 bases lying between them. From germline, CDR1 is LNHDA and CDR2 SQIVND (reference sequence). CDR3 length equals 14 residues. CDR3 bases: TGTGCCAGTAGTATAGGGGTTTCCTACAATGAGCAGTTCTTC. Its protein product is CASSIGVSYNEQFF.

The chain couples TRBV5-5 to TRBJ2-7; D is ambiguous. The V gene lost 2 bases and the J gene lost 0 bases, with 15 bases spanning the gap. The CDR3 totals 16 residues. Germline CDR1 reads SGHKS; CDR2 reads YYEKEE (reference sequence). The CDR3 spells CASSLGPSDVSYEQYF. CDR3 nucleotide sequence: TGTGCCAGCAGCTTAGGCCCCTCGGACGTCTCCTACGAGCAGTACTTC.

About this clone: The junction does not match germline at one end; this may be a read error. The chain employs TRBV2 and TRBJ2-7; 10 positions agree with TRBD2. Germline V CDR1 and CDR2: SNHLY, FYNNEI. This CDR3 region has 12 residues. The CDR3 is CVIAGGDYEQYF. The CDR3 coding sequence is TGCGTCATAGCGGGAGGAGACTACGAGCAGTACTTC.

This chain connects TRBV2 to TRBJ2-1; a possible D gene is TRBD1 (7 bases). Looked up from germline, CDR1 is SNHLY and CDR2 is FYNNEI. This CDR3 is 14 amino acids long. V was cut by 5 bases and J by 7 bases, with 15 bases left in between. The DNA of the CDR3 is TGTGCCAGCAGTCAACTAGCACAGGGGAATGAGCAGTTCTTC. Its translation: CASSQLAQGNEQFF. The full variable domain, its missing parts supplied by reference TRBV2 and TRBJ2-1, is EPEVTQTPSHQVTQMGQEVILRCVPISNHLYFYWYRQILGQKVEFLVSFYNNEISEKSEIFDDQFSVERPDGSNFTLKIRSTKLEDSAMYFCASSQLAQGNEQFFGPGTRLTVL.

The J gene is TRBJ2-3, the V gene TRBV6-6; 10 bases agree with TRBD2. V shed 4 bases and J 2 bases; nucleotides not matched to a gene: 6. The CDR3 consists of 16 residues. Looked up from germline, CDR1 is MNHNY and CDR2 is SVGAGI (reference sequence). The CDR3 coding sequence is TGTGCCAGCAGTTTCCGGACTAGCGGTTACACAGATACGCAGTATTTT. This gives the protein CASSFRTSGYTDTQYF.

The chain has TRBV10-3 and TRBJ2-3; tentative D call: TRBD2 (7 bases). Deletions cut 7 bases from V and 4 bases from J, with 12 bases between. The CDR3 totals 13 residues. The germline CDR1 and CDR2 sequences are ENHRY and SYGVKD. The chain's CDR3 is CAITLGGADTQYF. CDR3 DNA sequence: TGTGCCATCACCCTAGGGGGGGCAGATACGCAGTATTTT.

The rearrangement joins TRBV19 to TRBJ1-1; no reliable D call. Germline V CDR1 and CDR2: LNHDA, SQIVND (reference sequence). The germline V and J ends were trimmed by 3 bases and 0 bases, with 5 bases remaining between them. The CDR3 covers 13 residues. CDR3 amino acids: CASSMKMNTEAFF. The CDR3 bases are TGTGCCAGTAGTATGAAGATGAACACTGAAGCTTTCTTT. Drawing the rest from reference TRBV19 and TRBJ1-1, the complete variable domain is DGGITQSPKYLFRKEGQNVTLSCEQNLNHDAMYWYRQDPGQGLRLIYYSQIVNDFQKGDIAEGYSVSREKKESFPLTVTSAQKNPTAFYLCASSMKMNTEAFFGQGTRLTVV.

The V gene is TRBV4-1, the J gene TRBJ1-3; TRBD1 matches at 11 bases. Unmatched junction bases numbered 2, after V lost 3 bases and J lost 7 bases. Germline V gives CDR1 MGHRA, CDR2 YSYEKL. The CDR3 has 14 amino acids. The CDR3 protein is CASSQGQGVNTIYF. The DNA for the CDR3 is TGCGCCAGCAGCCAGGGACAGGGGGTTAACACCATATATTTT.

J is TRBJ1-1 and V is TRBV27, with 7 positions matching TRBD1. This CDR3 is 14 amino acids long. Germline CDR1 reads MNHEY; CDR2 reads SMNVEV (reference sequence). J lost 5 bases, V lost 2 bases, and 5 bases had no gene match. The CDR3 coding sequence is TGTGCCAGCAGTTTAGAAAGGGGGCAGACTGAAGCTTTCTTT. It specifies CASSLERGQTEAFF.

This rearrangement joins TRBV27 to TRBJ2-3; 8 bases line up with TRBD2. The J segment lost 5 bases and the V segment lost 6 bases, leaving 10 bases of the junction unmatched. This CDR3 has 15 amino acids. The germline V gene has CDR1 MNHEY and CDR2 SMNVEV (reference sequence). As DNA, the CDR3 is TGTGCCAGCAGCGGGGCGGGGGGCATAGGAGATACGCAGTATTTT. This sequence encodes CASSGAGGIGDTQYF.

This chain joins TRBV30 and TRBJ2-7, with 9 bases aligning to TRBD1. The CDR3 sequence is 17 residues long. After removal of 4 bases from V and 3 bases from J, the junction contained 16 bases not matched to a gene. CDR1 is GTSNPN, CDR2 SVGIG, per germline (reference sequence). The CDR3 bases are TGTGCCTGGATGAGGCGGGCACTGGACAGGGGACTCTACGAGCAGTACTTC. Translation gives CAWMRRALDRGLYEQYF.

The V and J genes are TRBV9 and TRBJ2-1, with 10 bases fitting TRBD1. Germline CDR1 is SGDLS and CDR2 is YYNGEE. The CDR3 is 16 amino acids. Trimming at V came to 4 bases and at J to 3 bases, leaving 7 bases not matched to a gene. The CDR3 region has the DNA TGTGCCAGCAGCCTATCCGGGACAGGGGTCTACAATGAGCAGTTCTTC. The encoded protein is CASSLSGTGVYNEQFF.